This T cell receptor beta chain originates from a study of cytomegalovirus exposure and HLA in healthy donors. General observations from the study: In a later analysis, HLA-associated TCR beta chains were more clonally expanded than equally common others. TCR sequences were mostly rare, though some public TCRs occurred in many donors. The study assumed roughly uniform donor sequencing depth for presence/absence analyses.

The PCR employed 60 Vbeta primers together with 13 Jbeta primers. In the study's own analysis: Approximately 83 million unique TCR beta chains, 10 million to 14 million shared, were counted in a later analysis. Some clones are missing from TCRdb's copy, which holds only in-frame ones; the method was immunoSEQ multiplex PCR. The V and J calls and the clone size are those of that table, but D and trimming were determined from the DNA. Of about 150,000 clones listed, more than 75% are singletons. With regard to this clone: What it binds is not known.

Per the germline V gene, CDR1 is MDHEN and CDR2 is SYDVKM. V was shortened by 7 bases and J by 0 bases, with 6 bases between the two germline ends. This CDR3 comprises 12 residues. The source is a woman aged 40 to 55 in good health and CMV-seronegative. The specimen was PBMCs. V gene TRBV28 combines with J gene TRBJ2-5; D gene ambiguous. DNA of the CDR3: TGTGCCAGCAATAGAAACCAAGAGACCCAGTACTTC. Translated, it gives CASNRNQETQYF.